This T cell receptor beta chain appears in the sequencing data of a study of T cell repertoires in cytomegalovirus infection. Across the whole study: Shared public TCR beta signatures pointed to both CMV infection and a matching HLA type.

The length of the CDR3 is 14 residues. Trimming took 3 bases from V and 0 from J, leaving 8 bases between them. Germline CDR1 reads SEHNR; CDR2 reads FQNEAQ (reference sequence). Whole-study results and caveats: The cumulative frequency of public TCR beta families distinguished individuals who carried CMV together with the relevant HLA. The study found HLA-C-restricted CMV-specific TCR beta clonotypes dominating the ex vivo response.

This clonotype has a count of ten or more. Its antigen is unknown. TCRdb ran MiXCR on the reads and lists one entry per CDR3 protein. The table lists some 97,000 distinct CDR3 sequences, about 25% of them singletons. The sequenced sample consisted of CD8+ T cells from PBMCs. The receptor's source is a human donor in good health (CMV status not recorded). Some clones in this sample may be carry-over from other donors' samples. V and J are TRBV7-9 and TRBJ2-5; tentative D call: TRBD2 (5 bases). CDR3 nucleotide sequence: TGTGCCAGCAGCTTTCCGGGAAACCAAGAGACCCAGTACTTC. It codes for CASSFPGNQETQYF.